The TCR beta chain described here comes from a study of spatial heterogeneity in lung cancer. Study details: The donor group consisted of around 77 patients who had untreated, early-stage non-small cell lung cancer. The study sequenced follow-up PBMC samples when they were available, at a median of about 2 years after resection.

The table lists this clonotype with many counts. Time point in this sample: blood at routine non-recurrence follow-up after resection. Unsorted whole RNA samples from tumor, nontumor lung or frozen PBMC were sequenced. Trimming pared 8 bases from V and 1 base from J, leaving 12 bases between. The CDR3 sequence is 14 residues long. Germline V gene data show CDR1 as SNHLY and CDR2 as FYNNEI. Individual TCR cDNA molecules each bore their own unique molecular identifier. TCRdb analysed the 5' RACE reads with MiXCR anew, one entry per CDR3 protein. The sample holds around 110,000 distinct CDR3 sequences; 9% to 15% are singletons and the top ten take approximately 15%.

The V call is TRBV2, the J call TRBJ1-5, with D possibly TRBD1 on 5 matching bases. The sequence was obtained from a male donor with early-stage non-small cell lung cancer. Here the sequenced sample was PBMCs, taken at follow-up. CDR3 bases: TGTGCCAGCCTTCGGACACCAAGCAATCAGCCCCAGCATTTT. Protein sequence: CASLRTPSNQPQHF. Looking up the rest from reference TRBV2 and TRBJ1-5 gives the full variable domain: EPEVTQTPSHQVTQMGQEVILRCVPISNHLYFYWYRQILGQKVEFLVSFYNNEISEKSEIFDDQFSVERPDGSNFTLKIRSTKLEDSAMYFCASLRTPSNQPQHFGDGTRLSIL.